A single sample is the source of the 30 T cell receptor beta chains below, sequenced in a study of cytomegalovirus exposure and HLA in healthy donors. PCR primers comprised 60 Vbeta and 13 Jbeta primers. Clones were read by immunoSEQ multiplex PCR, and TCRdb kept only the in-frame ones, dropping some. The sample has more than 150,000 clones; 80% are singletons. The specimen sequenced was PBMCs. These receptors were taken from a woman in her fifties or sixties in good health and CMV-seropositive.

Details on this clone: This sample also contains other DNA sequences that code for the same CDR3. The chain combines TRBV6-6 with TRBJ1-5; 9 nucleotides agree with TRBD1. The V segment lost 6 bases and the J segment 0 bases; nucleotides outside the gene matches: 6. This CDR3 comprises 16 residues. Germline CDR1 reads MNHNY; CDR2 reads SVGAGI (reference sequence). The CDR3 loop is CASSQGTGNSNQPQHF. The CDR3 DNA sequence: TGTGCCAGCAGCCAAGGGACAGGGAATAGCAATCAGCCCCAGCATTTT.

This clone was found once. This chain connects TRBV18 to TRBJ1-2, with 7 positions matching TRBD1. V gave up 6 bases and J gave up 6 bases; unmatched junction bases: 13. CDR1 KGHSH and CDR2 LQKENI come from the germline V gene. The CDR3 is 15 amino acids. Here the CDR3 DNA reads TGTGCCAGCTCTCCAAGTAACAGGGGAAGAGATGGCTACACCTTC. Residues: CASSPSNRGRDGYTF.

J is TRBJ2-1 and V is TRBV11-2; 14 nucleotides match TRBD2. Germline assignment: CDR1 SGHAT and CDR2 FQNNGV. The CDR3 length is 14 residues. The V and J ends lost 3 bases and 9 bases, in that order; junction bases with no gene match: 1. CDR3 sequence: CASSLGLAGVEQFF. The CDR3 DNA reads TGTGCCAGCAGCTTGGGACTAGCGGGAGTTGAGCAGTTCTTC.

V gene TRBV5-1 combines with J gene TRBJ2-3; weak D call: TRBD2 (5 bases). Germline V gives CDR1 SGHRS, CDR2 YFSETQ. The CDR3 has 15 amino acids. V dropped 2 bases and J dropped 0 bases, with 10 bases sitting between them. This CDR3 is CASSFAGPSTDTQYF. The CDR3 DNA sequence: TGCGCCAGCAGCTTTGCGGGTCCTAGCACAGATACGCAGTATTTT.

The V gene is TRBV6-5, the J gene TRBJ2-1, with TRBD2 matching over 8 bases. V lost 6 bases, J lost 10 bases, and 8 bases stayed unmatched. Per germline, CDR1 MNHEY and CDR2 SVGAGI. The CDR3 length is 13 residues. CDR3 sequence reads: CASRPPLAGEQFF. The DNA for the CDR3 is TGTGCCAGCAGGCCCCCTTTAGCGGGAGAGCAGTTCTTC.

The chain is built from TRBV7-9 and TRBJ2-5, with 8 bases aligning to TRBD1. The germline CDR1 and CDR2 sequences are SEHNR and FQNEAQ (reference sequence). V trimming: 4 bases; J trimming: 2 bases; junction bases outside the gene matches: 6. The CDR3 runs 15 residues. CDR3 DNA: TGTGCCAGCAGCTCGCGGACAGGGCTACAAGAGACCCAGTACTTC. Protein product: CASSSRTGLQETQYF.

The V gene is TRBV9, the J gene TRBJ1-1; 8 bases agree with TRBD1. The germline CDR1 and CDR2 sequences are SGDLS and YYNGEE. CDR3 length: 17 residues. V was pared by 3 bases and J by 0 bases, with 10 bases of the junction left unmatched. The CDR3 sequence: CASSGRTGSPMNTEAFF. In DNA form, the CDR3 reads TGTGCCAGCAGCGGACGGACAGGGTCCCCCATGAACACTGAAGCTTTCTTT.

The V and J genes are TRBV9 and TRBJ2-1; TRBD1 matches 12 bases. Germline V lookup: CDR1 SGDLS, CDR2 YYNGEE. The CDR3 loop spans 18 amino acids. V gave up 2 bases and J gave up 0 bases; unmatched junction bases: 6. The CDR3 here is CASSVSGTGGSSYNEQFF. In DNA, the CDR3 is TGTGCCAGCAGCGTGTCCGGGACAGGGGGCAGCTCCTACAATGAGCAGTTCTTC.

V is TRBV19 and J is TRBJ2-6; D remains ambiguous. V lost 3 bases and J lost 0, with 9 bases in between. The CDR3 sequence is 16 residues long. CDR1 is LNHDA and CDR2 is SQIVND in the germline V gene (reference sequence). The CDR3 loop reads CASSIFLLSGANVLTF. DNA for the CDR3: TGTGCCAGTAGTATTTTCCTCCTCTCTGGGGCCAACGTCCTGACTTTC.

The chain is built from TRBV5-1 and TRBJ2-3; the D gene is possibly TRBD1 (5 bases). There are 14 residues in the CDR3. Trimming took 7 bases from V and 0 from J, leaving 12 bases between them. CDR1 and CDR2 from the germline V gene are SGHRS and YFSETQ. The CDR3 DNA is TGCGCCAGCTCCTGGACAACTAGCACAGATACGCAGTATTTT. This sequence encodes CASSWTTSTDTQYF.

For the CDR3, the DNA is TGTGCCAGCTCACGAGAACAGGGGGCGAACACTGAAGCTTTCTTT. This translates into CASSREQGANTEAFF. The genes are TRBV18 and TRBJ1-1, with 9 nucleotides matching TRBD1. Per the germline V gene, CDR1 is KGHSH and CDR2 is LQKENI. There are 15 residues in the CDR3. Trimming at V came to 4 bases and at J to 1 base, leaving 4 bases not matched to a gene.

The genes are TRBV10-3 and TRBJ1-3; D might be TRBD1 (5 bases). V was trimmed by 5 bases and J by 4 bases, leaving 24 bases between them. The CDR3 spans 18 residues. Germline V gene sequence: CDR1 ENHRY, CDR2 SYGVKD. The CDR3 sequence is CAISTSVVFRGTGNTIYF. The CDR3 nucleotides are TGTGCCATCAGTACCTCGGTAGTGTTTCGGGGGACCGGAAACACCATATATTTT.

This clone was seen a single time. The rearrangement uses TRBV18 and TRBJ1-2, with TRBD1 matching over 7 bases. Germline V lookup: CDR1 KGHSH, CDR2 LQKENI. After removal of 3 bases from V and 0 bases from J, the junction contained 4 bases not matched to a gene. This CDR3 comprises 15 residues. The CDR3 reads CASSPGTAANYGYTF. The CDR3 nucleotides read TGTGCCAGCTCACCCGGGACAGCCGCTAACTATGGCTACACCTTC.

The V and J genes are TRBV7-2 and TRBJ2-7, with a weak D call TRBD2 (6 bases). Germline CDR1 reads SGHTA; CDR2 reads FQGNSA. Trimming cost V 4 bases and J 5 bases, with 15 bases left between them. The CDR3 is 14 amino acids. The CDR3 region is CASSYRTGEDEQYF. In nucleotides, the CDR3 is TGTGCCAGCAGCTATCGGACGGGAGAGGACGAGCAGTACTTC. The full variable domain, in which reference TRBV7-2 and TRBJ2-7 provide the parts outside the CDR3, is GAGVSQSPSNKVTEKGKDVELRCDPISGHTALYWYRQSLGQGLEFLIYFQGNSAPDKSGLPSDRFSAERTGGSVSTLTIQRTQQEDSAVYLCASSYRTGEDEQYFGPGTRLTVT.

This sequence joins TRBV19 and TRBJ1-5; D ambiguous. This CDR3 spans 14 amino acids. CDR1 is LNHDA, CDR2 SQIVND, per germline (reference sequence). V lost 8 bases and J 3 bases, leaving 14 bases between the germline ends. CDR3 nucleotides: TGTGCCAGTCTACAGCAAAATAACAATCAGCCCCAGCATTTT. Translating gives CASLQQNNNQPQHF.

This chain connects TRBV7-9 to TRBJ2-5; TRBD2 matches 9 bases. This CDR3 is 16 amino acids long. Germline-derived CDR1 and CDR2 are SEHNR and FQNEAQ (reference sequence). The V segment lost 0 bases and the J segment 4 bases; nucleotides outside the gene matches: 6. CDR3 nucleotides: TGTGCCAGCAGCTTAGCCGCGGGAGGGCCCTCAGAGACCCAGTACTTC. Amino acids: CASSLAAGGPSETQYF.

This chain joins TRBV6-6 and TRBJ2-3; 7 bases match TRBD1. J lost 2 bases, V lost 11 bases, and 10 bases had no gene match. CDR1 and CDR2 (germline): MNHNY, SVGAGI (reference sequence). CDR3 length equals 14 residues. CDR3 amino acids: CAAFDRDDTDTQYF. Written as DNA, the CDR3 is TGTGCCGCCTTCGACAGGGACGACACAGATACGCAGTATTTT.

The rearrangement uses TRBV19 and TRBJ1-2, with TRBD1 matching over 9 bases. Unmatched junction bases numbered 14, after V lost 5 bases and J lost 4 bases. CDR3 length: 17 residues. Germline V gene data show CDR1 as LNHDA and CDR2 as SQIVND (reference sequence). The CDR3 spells CASSPESSTGGFYGYTF. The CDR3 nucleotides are TGTGCCAGTAGTCCCGAATCTTCGACAGGGGGGTTCTATGGCTACACCTTC.

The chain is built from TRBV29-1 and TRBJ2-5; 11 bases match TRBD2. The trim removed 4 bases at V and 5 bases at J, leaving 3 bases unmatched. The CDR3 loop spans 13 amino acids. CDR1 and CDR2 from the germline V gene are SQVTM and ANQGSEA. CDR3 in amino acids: CSVVSGGVETQYF. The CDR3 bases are TGCAGCGTTGTTAGCGGGGGGGTGGAGACCCAGTACTTC.

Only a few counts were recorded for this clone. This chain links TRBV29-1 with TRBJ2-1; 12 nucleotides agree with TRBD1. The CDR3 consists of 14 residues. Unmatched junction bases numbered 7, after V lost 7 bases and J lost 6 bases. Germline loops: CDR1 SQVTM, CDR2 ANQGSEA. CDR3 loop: CSAPGQGAVNEQFF. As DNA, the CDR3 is TGCAGCGCTCCGGGACAGGGGGCTGTCAATGAGCAGTTCTTC.

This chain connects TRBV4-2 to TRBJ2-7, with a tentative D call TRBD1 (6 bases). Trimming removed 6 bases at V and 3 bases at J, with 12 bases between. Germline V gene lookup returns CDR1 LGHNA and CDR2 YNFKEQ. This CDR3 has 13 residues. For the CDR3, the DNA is TGTGCCAGCAGTCGCGGACAGTTCTACGAGCAGTACTTC. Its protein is CASSRGQFYEQYF.

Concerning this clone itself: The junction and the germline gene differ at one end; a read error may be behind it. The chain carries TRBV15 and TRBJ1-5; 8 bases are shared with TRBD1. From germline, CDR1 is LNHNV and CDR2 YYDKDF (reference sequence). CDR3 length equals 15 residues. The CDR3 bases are TGTTCCACCAGCAGAGGACAGGGAATAAATCAGCCCCAGCATTTT. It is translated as CSTSRGQGINQPQHF.

CDR3: CASREGRRGYTF. CDR3 in DNA: TGTGCCAGCAGGGAGGGCCGCCGGGGCTACACCTTC. The J gene is TRBJ1-2, the V gene TRBV6-1; no clear D gene. Trimming left V 6 bases short and J 8 bases short, with 13 bases between. The CDR3 is 12 amino acids. Germline V gene lookup returns CDR1 MNHNS and CDR2 SASEGT.

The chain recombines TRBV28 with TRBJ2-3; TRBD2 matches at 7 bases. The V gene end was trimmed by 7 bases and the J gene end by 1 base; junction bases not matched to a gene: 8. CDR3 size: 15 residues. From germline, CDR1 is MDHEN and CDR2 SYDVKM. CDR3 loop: CASNKAGRGTDTQYF. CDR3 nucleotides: TGTGCCAGCAACAAAGCGGGGCGGGGCACAGATACGCAGTATTTT.

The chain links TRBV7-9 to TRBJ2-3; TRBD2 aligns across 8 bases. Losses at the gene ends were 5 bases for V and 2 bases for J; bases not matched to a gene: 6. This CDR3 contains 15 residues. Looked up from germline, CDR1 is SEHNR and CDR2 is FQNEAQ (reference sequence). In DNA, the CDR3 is TGTGCCAGCAGCCCCCCAGCGGGAGCCACAGATACGCAGTATTTT. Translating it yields CASSPPAGATDTQYF.

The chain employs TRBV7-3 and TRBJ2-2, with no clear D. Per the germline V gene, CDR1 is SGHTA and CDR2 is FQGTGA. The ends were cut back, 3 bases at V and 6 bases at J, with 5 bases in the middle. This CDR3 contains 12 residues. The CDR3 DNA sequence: TGTGCCAGCAGCTTTAGTCCCGGGGAGCTGTTTTTT. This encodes CASSFSPGELFF.

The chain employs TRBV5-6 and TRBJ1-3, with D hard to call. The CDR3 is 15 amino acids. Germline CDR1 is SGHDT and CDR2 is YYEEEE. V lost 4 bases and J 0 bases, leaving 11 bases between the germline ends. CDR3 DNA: TGTGCCAGCAGCGCCGGCGACACCTCTGGAAACACCATATATTTT. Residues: CASSAGDTSGNTIYF.

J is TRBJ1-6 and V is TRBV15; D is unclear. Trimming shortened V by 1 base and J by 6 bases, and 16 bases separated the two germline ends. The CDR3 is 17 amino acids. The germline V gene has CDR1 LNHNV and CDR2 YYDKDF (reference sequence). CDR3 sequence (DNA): TGTGCCACCAGCAGAGTCCGGACTGGGGTGATTAATTCACCCCTCCACTTT. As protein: CATSRVRTGVINSPLHF.

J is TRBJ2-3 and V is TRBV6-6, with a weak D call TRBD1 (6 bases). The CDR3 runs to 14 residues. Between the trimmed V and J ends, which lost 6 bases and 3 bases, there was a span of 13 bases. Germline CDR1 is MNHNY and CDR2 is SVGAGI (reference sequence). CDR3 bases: TGTGCCAGCAGACCACAGGGTAGGACAGATACGCAGTATTTT. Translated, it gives CASRPQGRTDTQYF.

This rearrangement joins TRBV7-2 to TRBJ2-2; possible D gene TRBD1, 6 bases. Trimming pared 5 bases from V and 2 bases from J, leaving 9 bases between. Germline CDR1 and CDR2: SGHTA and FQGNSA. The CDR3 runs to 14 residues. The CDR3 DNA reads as TGTGCCAGCAGCACAGGGCCCAACACCGGGGAGCTGTTTTTT. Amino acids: CASSTGPNTGELFF.